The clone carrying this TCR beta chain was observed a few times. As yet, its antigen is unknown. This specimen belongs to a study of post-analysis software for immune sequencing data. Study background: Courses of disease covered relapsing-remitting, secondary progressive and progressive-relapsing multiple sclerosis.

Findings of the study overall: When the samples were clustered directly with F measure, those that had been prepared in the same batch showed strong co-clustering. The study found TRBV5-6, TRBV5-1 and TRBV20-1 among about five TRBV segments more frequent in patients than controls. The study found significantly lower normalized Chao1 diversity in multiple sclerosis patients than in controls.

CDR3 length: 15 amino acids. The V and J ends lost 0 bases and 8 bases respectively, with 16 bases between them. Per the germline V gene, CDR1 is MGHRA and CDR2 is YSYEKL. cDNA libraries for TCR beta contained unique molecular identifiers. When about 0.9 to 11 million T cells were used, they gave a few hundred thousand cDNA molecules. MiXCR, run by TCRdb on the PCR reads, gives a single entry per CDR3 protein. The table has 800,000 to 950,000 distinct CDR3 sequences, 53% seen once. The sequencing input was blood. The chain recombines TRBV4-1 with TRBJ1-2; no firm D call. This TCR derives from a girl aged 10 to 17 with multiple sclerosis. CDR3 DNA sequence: TGCGCCAGCAGCCAAGATCCCGACCCCGGGAGGGGCTACACCTTC. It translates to CASSQDPDPGRGYTF.